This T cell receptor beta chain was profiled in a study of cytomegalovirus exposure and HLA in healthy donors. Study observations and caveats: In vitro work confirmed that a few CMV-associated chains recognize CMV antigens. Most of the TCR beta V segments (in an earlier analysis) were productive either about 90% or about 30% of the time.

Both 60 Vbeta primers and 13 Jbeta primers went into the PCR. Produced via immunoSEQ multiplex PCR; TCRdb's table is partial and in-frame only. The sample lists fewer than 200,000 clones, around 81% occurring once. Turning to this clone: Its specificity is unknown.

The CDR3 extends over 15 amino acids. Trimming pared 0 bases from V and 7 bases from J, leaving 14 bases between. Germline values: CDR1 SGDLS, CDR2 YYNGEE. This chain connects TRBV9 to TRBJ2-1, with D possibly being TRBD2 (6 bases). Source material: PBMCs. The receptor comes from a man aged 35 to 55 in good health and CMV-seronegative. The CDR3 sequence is CASSVEGKGGNEQFF. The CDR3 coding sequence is TGTGCCAGCAGCGTAGAGGGGAAGGGAGGTAATGAGCAGTTCTTC.